This T cell receptor beta chain was observed in a study of OX40 agonist ivuxolimab in advanced cancers. The wider study: People who had prior anti-PD-1, anti-PD-L1 or anti-CTLA-4 therapy could take part, and roughly 40% had some.

Study-wide results and limits: People who partly responded at 0.1-3.0 mg/kg had some of the least clonal expansion seen. It was also the case that some nonresponders had low normalized T-cell clonal expansion.

Sequenced by immunoSEQ multiplex PCR; TCRdb stores in-frame clones only, minus some. The data contain about 46,000 clones, 90% to 95% of them singletons. V lost 4 bases and J 3 bases, leaving 13 bases between the germline ends. This CDR3 is 14 amino acids long. Looked up from germline, CDR1 is MGHRA and CDR2 is YSYEKL. This clone came up a few times. Antigen unknown. The TCR originated in an adult with an advanced solid tumor such as melanoma, head and neck, liver or kidney cancer. This chain uses TRBV4-1 with TRBJ2-7; D might be TRBD1 (6 bases). The sample in question was CD4+ or CD8+ T cells sorted from blood, obtained in a trial of the OX40 agonist ivuxolimab. The CDR3 sequence is CASSPEQGYYEQYF. The CDR3 DNA is TGCGCCAGCAGCCCAGAGCAGGGGTACTACGAGCAGTACTTC.